This TCR beta chain was obtained from a study of shared clonotypes between healthy human individuals. The CDR3 runs to 14 residues. Per germline, CDR1 LNHDA and CDR2 SQIVND (reference sequence). Between the trimmed V and J ends, which lost 5 bases and 4 bases, there was a span of 14 bases. In unsorted samples, genomic DNA was obtained using 90 million or so PBMCs. Replicate PCRs run on unsorted PBMC used 250 to 300 ng DNA, which was 31,000 or so T cell genomes. Authors' analysis steps: As immunoSEQ supplied junction-only sequences (without quality scores), filtering differed. The data were produced by immunoSEQ multiplex PCR, yet TCRdb's version contains in-frame clones alone and is incomplete. The D gene and trimming were derived from the DNA, and the V and J assignments and clone size from that table. The sample yields a few hundred thousand clones, roughly four fifths seen once.

This chain connects TRBV19 to TRBJ1-2; D is ambiguous. The source material was PBMCs. This receptor was identified in a woman aged 40 to 50 in good health. Some clones in this sample may be carry-over from other donors' samples. The CDR3 protein is CASSGRTGGYGYTF. For the CDR3, the DNA is TGTGCCAGTAGTGGGAGGACGGGAGGCTATGGCTACACCTTC.